This is a list of T cell receptor beta chains from one sample in a study of cytomegalovirus exposure and HLA in healthy donors. Clones were sequenced by immunoSEQ multiplex PCR, and TCRdb holds only the in-frame ones, with some missing. The listing contains about 130,000 clones. Sequenced input: PBMCs. These receptors all stem from a woman aged 55-69 years in good health and CMV-seronegative. Each CDR3 is given with its conserved first and last residue. Fields, in order: J gene, V gene, D gene, CDR3 DNA, CDR3 protein. D genes are given only for firm matches.

>TRBJ2-7|TRBV6-1|TRBD1
TGTGCCAGCAGTTCGGGACAGGTACCCTACGAGCAGTACTTC
CASSSGQVPYEQYF
>TRBJ2-2|TRBV10-3|NA
TGTGCCATCAGCACAGCACAGGGATCGAACACCGGGGAGCTGTTTTTT
CAISTAQGSNTGELFF
>TRBJ2-5|TRBV18|TRBD2
TGTGCCAGCTCATCGACTAGCGGCCAAGAGACCCAGTACTTC
CASSSTSGQETQYF
>TRBJ2-2|TRBV30|TRBD1
TGTGCCTGGAACGGGGCAGGGGGCGCGAGCACCGGGGAGCTGTTTTTT
CAWNGAGGASTGELFF
>TRBJ1-5|TRBV28|TRBD1
TGTGCCAGCACGACAGGGTCTGTCCCCCAGCCCCAGCATTTT
CASTTGSVPQPQHF
>TRBJ2-3|TRBV18|TRBD2
TGTGCCAGCTCACCAATCGGGGGGGCATCAGATACGCAGTATTTT
CASSPIGGASDTQYF
>TRBJ1-6|TRBV29-1|NA
TGCAGCGTTGATCAGGGTAATTCACCCCTCCACTTT
CSVDQGNSPLHF
>TRBJ2-3|TRBV7-3|NA
TGTGCCAGCAGCACCTTCTCCGGGACTGGCACAGATACGCAGTATTTT
CASSTFSGTGTDTQYF
>TRBJ2-1|TRBV10-3|TRBD1
TGTGCCATCAGCGGGACAGAAAATGAGCAGTTCTTC
CAISGTENEQFF
>TRBJ2-4|TRBV14|NA
TGTTTGGACATCCTAGCCAAAAACATTCAGTACTTC
CLDILAKNIQYF
>TRBJ1-1|TRBV29-1|NA
TGCAGCGGCACAGGGCAGAACACTGAAGCTTTCTTT
CSGTGQNTEAFF
>TRBJ2-3|TRBV6-1|TRBD2
TGTGCCAGCAGTGAACTAGCGGGGAGAGCGGGAGGCACAGATACGCAGTATTTT
CASSELAGRAGGTDTQYF
>TRBJ1-2|TRBV7-6|TRBD1
TGTGCCAGCTACCGGGCCGAGGACAGGACGAGGGGCTACACCTTC
CASYRAEDRTRGYTF
>TRBJ1-2|TRBV19|NA
TGTGCCAGTAGTAATGCAGGCTTTGGCTACACCTTC
CASSNAGFGYTF
>TRBJ1-2|TRBV11-1|NA
TGTGCCAGCAGCTTGTCCCCCCCGGAGAACTATGGCTACACCTTC
CASSLSPPENYGYTF
>TRBJ2-5|TRBV5-4|NA
TGTGCCAGCAGCAAAGGATCGGGAGAGACCCAGTACTTC
CASSKGSGETQYF
>TRBJ1-2|TRBV6-5|NA
TGTGCCAGCAGACCGGAGAACTATGGCTACACCTTC
CASRPENYGYTF
>TRBJ1-2|TRBV2|NA
TGTGCCAGCAGTGGATTAGGGGGAAGGAGTGGCTACACCTTC
CASSGLGGRSGYTF
>TRBJ1-3|TRBV18|TRBD1
TGTGCCAGCTCACCGAGGACAGGGGGAAGAAACACCATATATTTT
CASSPRTGGRNTIYF
>TRBJ2-1|TRBV11-3|NA
TGTGCCAGCAGCTTAGATTCGGGACATCATTCGGATGAGCAGTTCTTC
CASSLDSGHHSDEQFF
>TRBJ2-2|TRBV2|TRBD2
TGTGCCAGCAGTGAACGGGGCCGGGGGGGCACCGGGGAGCTGTTTTTT
CASSERGRGGTGELFF
>TRBJ1-1|TRBV7-9|TRBD1
TGTGCCAGCAGCTCAAGGCGGACAGGGGTGAAGGACACTGAAGCTTTCTTT
CASSSRRTGVKDTEAFF
>TRBJ2-7|TRBV7-2|TRBD2
TGTGCCAGCAGCCCCAGCGGGGGTGGGTACGAGCAGTACTTC
CASSPSGGGYEQYF
>TRBJ2-7|TRBV7-9|TRBD2
TGTGCCAGCAGCCGCACGGGGGGGGGCCACGAGCAGTACTTC
CASSRTGGGHEQYF
>TRBJ1-1|TRBV4-1|TRBD1
TGCGCCAGCAGCCAAGCCCCCAGGGGGCGGCGCGGGAACACTGAAGCTTTCTTT
CASSQAPRGRRGNTEAFF
>TRBJ2-3|TRBV5-5|NA
TGTGCCAGCAGCTTAGACAGGCCCAGCACAGATACGCAGTATTTT
CASSLDRPSTDTQYF
>TRBJ2-5|TRBV5-8|TRBD1
TGTGCCAGCAGCTTGAATGGACAGGGGCTGGAGACCCAGTACTTC
CASSLNGQGLETQYF
>TRBJ2-1|TRBV6-6|TRBD1
TGTGCCAGCAGCTATCCGCAGGGGGCAGGGGTTAATGAGCAGTTCTTC
CASSYPQGAGVNEQFF
>TRBJ2-3|TRBV11-2|TRBD2
TGTGCCAGCTGTCTAGCGGCCACAGATACGCAGTATTTT
CASCLAATDTQYF
>TRBJ2-7|TRBV6-5|NA
TGTGCCAGCACCCCCCACAGGGAGTTCACCTACGAGCAGTACTTC
CASTPHREFTYEQYF
>TRBJ2-7|TRBV5-6|NA
TGTGCCAGCAGCTTACCGAGACAGCCCACCTACGAGCAGTACTTC
CASSLPRQPTYEQYF